This TCR beta chain emerged from a study of shared clonotypes between healthy human individuals. Data came from immunoSEQ multiplex PCR; TCRdb stores just in-frame clones and leaves some out. This table holds 1.5 million to 1.9 million clones, about 98% found once. In regard to this clone: Its antigen is undetermined.

General study findings and limits: Sharing across several donors was seen in 4% to 5% of naive CD4 clonotypes.

The sequencing input was naive CD4+ T cells sorted from blood. Sample subset: CD45RA+ positively selected. The sequence derives from a man younger than 40 in good health.

The CDR3 bases are TGTGCCAGTAGTATCCGACTAGCGGGAGGGCCAGGCAATGAGCAGTTCTTC. Protein sequence: CASSIRLAGGPGNEQFF. The chain uses TRBV19 and TRBJ2-1; 14 nucleotides align to TRBD2. Germline CDR1 LNHDA, CDR2 SQIVND (reference sequence). V shed 3 bases and J 6 bases; nucleotides not matched to a gene: 7. The CDR3 is 17 residues long.